This T cell receptor (beta chain) was sequenced for a study of blood T cell repertoires in COVID-19. Study as a whole: The study drew acute and convalescent COVID-19 samples from the United States, Italy and Spain. Nucleic acid was either cDNA or gDNA, and it came from T cells, B-cell-depleted T cells, or PBMCs.

Enrolment of Seattle patients took place during active infection, and they were followed longitudinally. Original processing methods: Reference gene primer amplification yielded estimated nucleated cell counts. TCRdb's copy holds only in-frame clones and misses some; the assay was immunoSEQ multiplex PCR. V, J and clone size derive from that table, while D and trimming were established from the DNA sequence. The profile shows just over 300,000 clones, roughly 86% of them singletons. J was trimmed by 1 base and V by 4 bases; bases with no gene match: 8. CDR1 and CDR2 (germline): MNHNS, SASEGT. The CDR3 consists of 18 residues.

The sample was peripheral blood. The receptor's source is a woman aged 30 to 39 with COVID-19, enrolled during active disease. The chain combines TRBV6-1 with TRBJ2-2; 11 bases line up with TRBD2. The DNA for the CDR3 is TGTGCCAGCAGTGGAGTAGCGGGGGGGCCTTGGAACACCGGGGAGCTGTTTTTT. It codes for CASSGVAGGPWNTGELFF.